This TCR beta chain stems from a study of PD-1 blockade in classical Hodgkin lymphoma. All trial patients relapsed after autologous stem cell transplantation. Produced via immunoSEQ multiplex PCR; TCRdb's table is partial and in-frame only. The top ten hold around 8.9% of the sample, which has 60,000 or so clones, 90% seen once. The receptor comes from a human donor with classical Hodgkin lymphoma. This specimen consisted of peripheral blood mononuclear cells (PBMCs), obtained at baseline.

The DNA for the CDR3 is TGTGCCACCCAGGGCCTTGGGCGAGCCTACGAGCAGTACTTC. Translation gives CATQGLGRAYEQYF. The rearrangement joins TRBV6-1 to TRBJ2-7, with D possibly TRBD1 on 5 matching bases. The CDR3 covers 14 residues. Per the germline V gene, CDR1 is MNHNS and CDR2 is SASEGT. The ends were cut back, 10 bases at V and 2 bases at J, with 18 bases in the middle.